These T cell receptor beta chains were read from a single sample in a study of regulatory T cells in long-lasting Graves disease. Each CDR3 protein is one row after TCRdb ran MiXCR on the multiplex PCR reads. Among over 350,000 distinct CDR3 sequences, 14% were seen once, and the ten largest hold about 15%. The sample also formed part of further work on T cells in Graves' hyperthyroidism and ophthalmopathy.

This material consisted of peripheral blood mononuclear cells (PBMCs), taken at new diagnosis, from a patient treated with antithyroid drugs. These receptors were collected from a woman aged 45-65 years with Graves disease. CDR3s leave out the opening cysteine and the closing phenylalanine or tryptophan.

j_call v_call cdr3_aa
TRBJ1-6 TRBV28 ASSLSVGNSPLH
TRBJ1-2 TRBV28 ASSLLLTVSNYGYT
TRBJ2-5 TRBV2 ATVAGGTETQY
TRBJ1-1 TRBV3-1 ASSQSIQGWNTEAF
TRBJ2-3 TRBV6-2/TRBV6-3 ASSYGTGDTDTQY
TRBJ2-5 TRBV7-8 ASSLILGTETQY
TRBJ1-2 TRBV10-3 AISELQGSKGYT
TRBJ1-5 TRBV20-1 SASRGIDNQPQH
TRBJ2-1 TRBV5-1 ASSPNLGTGGIGNEQF
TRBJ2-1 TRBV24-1 ATSEPGGMTSDEQF
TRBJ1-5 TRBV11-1 ASSLVSGPNQPQH
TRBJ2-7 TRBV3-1 ASSQTGGHYEQY
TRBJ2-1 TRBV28 ASSVTGATNEQF
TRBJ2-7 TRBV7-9 ASSLEYRAEQY
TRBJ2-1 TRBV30 AWSWGSGNEQF
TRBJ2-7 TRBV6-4 ASSDIEHWSGSGRVYGYEQY
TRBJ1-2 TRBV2 ASSEMGTVLGGYT
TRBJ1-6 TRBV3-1 ASSQVDRPGSPLH
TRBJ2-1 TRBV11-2 ASSLVAGSEYNEQF
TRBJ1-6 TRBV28 ASTGFWGRHSPLH
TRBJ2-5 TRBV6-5 ASSYFRGPQETQY
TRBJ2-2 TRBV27 ASSISGTGELF
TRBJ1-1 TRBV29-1 SVDGDREATEAF
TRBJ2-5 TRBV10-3 AISGDETQY
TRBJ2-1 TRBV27 ASSFTRDSYNEQF
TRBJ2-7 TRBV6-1 ASSEGNWNHEQY
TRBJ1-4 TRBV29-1 SANSESEKLF
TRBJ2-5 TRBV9 ASSPGSLETQY
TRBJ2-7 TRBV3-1 ASSPRDRPSSYEQY
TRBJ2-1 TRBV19 ASTQWGGREQF
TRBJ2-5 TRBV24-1 ATSEGQILQETQY
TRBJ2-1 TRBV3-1 ASSQDSLAGGPVHYEQF
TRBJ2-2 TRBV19 ASSIRSGHTGELF
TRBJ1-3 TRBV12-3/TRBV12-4 ASSQQAPTGNTIY
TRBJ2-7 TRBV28 ASRPGPRYEQY
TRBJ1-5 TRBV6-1 ASSTQGPSNQPQH
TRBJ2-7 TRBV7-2 ASSFSAGGGEQY
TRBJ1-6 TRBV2 ASNGRTNSPLH
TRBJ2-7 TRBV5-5 ASSFSQGAPSSYEQY
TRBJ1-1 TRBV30 AWRERWTETKVAEAF
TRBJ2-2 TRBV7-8 ASSRPLAGTNTGELF
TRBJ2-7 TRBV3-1 ASSQGSRDRM
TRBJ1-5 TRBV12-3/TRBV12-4 ASSRRVVRRVNQPQH
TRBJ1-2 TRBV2 ASSGGASVYGYT
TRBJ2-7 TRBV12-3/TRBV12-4 ASSLASGRNAYEQY
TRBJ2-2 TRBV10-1 ASSGRLNTGELF
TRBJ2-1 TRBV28 ASSEQGIDNEQF
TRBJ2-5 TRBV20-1 SASGPYQETQY
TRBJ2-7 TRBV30 AWSVRGPGQGTYEQY